Each of the 7 T cell receptor beta chains below was sequenced from the same sample in a study of blood T cell repertoires in COVID-19. Repertoires were generated with immunoSEQ multiplex PCR, while TCRdb's copy carries only in-frame clones and drops some. The table lists more than 95,000 clones, 70% to 80% of them singletons, with roughly 25% in the top ten. The sample comprised peripheral blood. The source is a human donor in a cohort sampled during active COVID-19.

This chain joins TRBV28 and TRBJ1-5; D is unclear. With 1 base removed from V and 5 bases from J, the gap between germline ends came to 12 bases. The CDR3 loop spans 15 amino acids. Germline CDR1 MDHEN, CDR2 SYDVKM. The CDR3 nucleotides read TGTGCCAGCAGTTTATCAGGCAGCAGATATCAGCCCCAGCATTTT. It codes for CASSLSGSRYQPQHF. The full variable domain, with the rest looked up from reference TRBV28 and TRBJ1-5, is DVKVTQSSRYLVKRTGEKVFLECVQDMDHENMFWYRQDPGLGLRLIYFSYDVKMKEKGDIPEGYSVSREKKERFSLILESASTNQTSMYLCASSLSGSRYQPQHFGDGTRLSIL.

J is TRBJ2-1 and V is TRBV6-5, with 7 bases lining up with TRBD1. CDR3 size: 14 residues. V dropped 10 bases and J dropped 1; count of bases not matched to a gene: 7. The V gene's germline CDR1 is MNHEY and CDR2 SVGAGI. The CDR3 DNA follows: TGTGCCACGAAACAGGGGAATTCCTACAATGAGCAGTTCTTC. It encodes CATKQGNSYNEQFF.

This clone was detected only a few times. V usage is TRBV19 and J usage is TRBJ2-4; D is undetermined. This CDR3 is 15 amino acids long. Germline V gives CDR1 LNHDA, CDR2 SQIVND (reference sequence). Trimming took 7 bases from V and 0 from J, leaving 13 bases between them. CDR3: CASTPNSLAKNIQYF. CDR3 nucleotide sequence: TGTGCCAGTACCCCTAACAGCCTAGCCAAAAACATTCAGTACTTC.

V usage is TRBV5-1 and J usage is TRBJ2-1, with D possibly being TRBD1 (5 bases). The V and J ends lost 2 bases and 3 bases respectively, with 12 bases between them. The CDR3 spans 15 residues. From germline, CDR1 is SGHRS and CDR2 YFSETQ. CDR3 coding DNA: TGCGCCAGCAGCTTCGGCAGGGTCGGCTACAATGAGCAGTTCTTC. This encodes CASSFGRVGYNEQFF.

V is TRBV7-6 and J is TRBJ2-7, with 12 nucleotides matching TRBD2. This CDR3 region has 14 residues. Per the germline V gene, CDR1 is SGHVS and CDR2 is FNYEAQ. Trimming cost V 4 bases and J 4 bases; bases outside gene matches: 2. The CDR3 DNA sequence: TGTGCCAGCAGCTCTAGCGGGGGGGCTTACGAGCAGTACTTC. This translates into CASSSSGGAYEQYF. The full variable domain, its missing parts supplied by reference TRBV7-6 and TRBJ2-7, is GAGVSQSPRYKVTKRGQDVALRCDPISGHVSLYWYRQALGQGPEFLTYFNYEAQQDKSGLPNDRFSAERPEGSISTLTIQRTEQRDSAMYRCASSSSGGAYEQYFGPGTRLTVT.

The chain links TRBV25-1 to TRBJ1-3; no reliable D call. The CDR3 loop spans 15 amino acids. The germline V and J ends were trimmed by 1 base and 6 bases, with 13 bases remaining between them. Looked up from germline, CDR1 is MGHDK and CDR2 is SYGVNS. CDR3 bases: TGTGCCAGCAGTGAATCAAGAGGTTTTCAAAACACCATATATTTT. Translating it yields CASSESRGFQNTIYF.

The J gene is TRBJ1-6, the V gene TRBV14; 8 bases align to TRBD1. J was trimmed by 6 bases and V by 7 bases; bases with no gene match: 5. CDR1 is SGHDN and CDR2 is FVKESK in the germline V gene. The CDR3 runs to 14 residues. The CDR3 loop is CASTAGQGNSPLHF. CDR3 DNA sequence: TGTGCCAGCACCGCTGGACAGGGTAATTCACCCCTCCACTTT. Full variable domain (rest looked up from reference TRBV14 and TRBJ1-6): EAGVTQFPSHSVIEKGQTVTLRCDPISGHDNLYWYRRVMGKEIKFLLHFVKESKQDESGMPNNRFLAERTGGTYSTLKVQPAELEDSGVYFCASTAGQGNSPLHFGNGTRLTVT.